The 2 T cell receptor beta chains in this list originate from one sample, sequenced in a study of OX40 agonist ivuxolimab in advanced cancers. The library was made by the immunoSEQ multiplex PCR assay. TCRdb limited this immuneACCESS table to in-frame rearrangements with V and J called. A share of clones is missing; checked studies link under half to unresolved V genes, and the rest is unexplained. In all, the sample holds roughly 69,000 clones, and over 70% of those were seen once. Of the sample, roughly 4.2% is held by the ten largest clones. This material consisted of CD4+ or CD8+ T cells sorted from blood, taken in a trial of the OX40 agonist ivuxolimab. The receptors stem from an adult with an advanced solid tumor such as melanoma, head and neck, liver or kidney cancer.

As for this clone: This may come from a read error, since a much larger clone is one base off. The chain's CDR3 is CASSGAGELFF. CDR3 nucleotides: TGTGCCAGCAGCGGGGCCGGGGAGCTGTTTTTT. The chain is built from TRBV4-2 and TRBJ2-2; no clear D. Germline lookup yields CDR1 LGHNA and CDR2 YNFKEQ. This CDR3 has 11 residues. V lost 5 bases, J lost 6 bases, and 4 bases lay in between.

The chain employs TRBV6-5 and TRBJ2-1; possible D gene TRBD2, 6 bases. Germline V lookup: CDR1 MNHEY, CDR2 SVGAGI. This CDR3 contains 12 residues. The ends were cut back, 5 bases at V and 10 bases at J, with 12 bases in the middle. CDR3 sequence (DNA): TGTGCCAGCAGTCGACCGGCGGGGGAGCAGTTCTTC. It translates to CASSRPAGEQFF.